The text below deals with one T cell receptor beta chain. This CDR3 contains 14 residues. The V end was cut by 4 bases, the J end by 5 bases, with 15 bases between. Germline V lookup: CDR1 SGHDT, CDR2 YYEEEE. Method: immunoSEQ multiplex PCR; TCRdb's copy keeps in-frame clones and lacks some. The data hold over 600,000 clones, with over 80% observed a single time. The source of the sample is a study of blood T cell repertoires in COVID-19. Turning to the study itself: COVID-19 samples, acute and convalescent, were from the United States, Italy and Spain. The cDNA or gDNA used as material had been derived from T cells, B-cell-depleted T cells, or PBMCs.

The V gene is TRBV5-6, the J gene TRBJ1-2, with D tentatively TRBD1 (5 bases). The sequencing sample was made of peripheral blood. This clonotype was sampled from a woman aged 18-30 years with acute or convalescent COVID-19. CDR3 DNA sequence: TGTGCCAGCAGCCGTTTACAGGAGACGTATGGCTACACCTTC. It translates to CASSRLQETYGYTF.